This TCR beta chain originates from a study of breast tumors, draining lymph nodes, adjacent tissues (dated by TCRdb to between 2015 and 2016). Background on the whole study: Breast cancer patients provided tumor, adjacent nontumor tissue and axillary lymph nodes, and the study compared the TCR beta repertoires across these three sources. In human breast cancer, the study set out to assess how tumor, surrounding tissue and draining lymph node repertoires relate to one another and whether T cells might be exchanged between them.

Between the V and J ends, shortened by 5 bases and 6 bases respectively, the junction contains 15 bases. Based on the germline V gene, the CDR1 and CDR2 sequences are SGHRS and YFSETQ. The CDR3 numbers 13 residues from cysteine through phenylalanine. Of the read, only the CDR3 DNA is kept; its 39 bases are in frame from base 1. Adjacent samples were composed of nontumor breast tissue surrounding the tumor. Sequencer: Illumina HiSeq 2000. Multiplex PCR amplification was used to generate the TCR beta chain libraries. High-throughput sequencing was used to analyze the amplified TCR beta chain products. The raw public reads went through TCRdb reprocessing: fastp at Q25, MiXCR clone calling, in-frame beta chains kept. Identical CDR3 protein sequences are pooled into one entry, listed with their most common genes and DNA. This sample gives approximately 15,000 distinct CDR3 sequences in total; less than 75% of them show up just once. Together, the top ten hold approximately 21% of the sample.

The full study reports these points: Tumor T-cell repertoires showed less diversity than lymph node repertoires and more diversity than nontumor tissue repertoires, and tumor T-cell repertoires showed preferential V and J gene usage. A scenario in which most tumor T cells derive from the lymph node and then expand within tumor tissue was judged to be consistent with the data. The conclusion that tumor T cells originate in lymph nodes was framed as consistent with a hypothesis rather than directly demonstrated. Tumor and nontumor tissue repertoires were found to be significantly more similar in luminal-like than in basal-like breast cancer.

By how much of the sample it makes up, this clonotype is medium-sized (0.01 to 0.1%). The antigen it recognizes is unknown. No base quality values were provided; no much bigger clone lies one nucleotide off. This chain joins TRBV5-1 to TRBJ2-7; the D segment may tentatively be TRBD1 or TRBD2, each giving 5 matched bases. Sequencing was carried out using tumor-adjacent breast tissue. The clonotype originates from a female donor with breast cancer. Some clones in this sample may be carry-over from other donors' samples. The CDR3 amino acid sequence is: CASRGEGISEQYF. In nucleotide form, the sequence is TGCGCCAGCAGGGGCGAGGGGATAAGCGAGCAGTACTTC.